The sequence of this T cell receptor (beta chain) was determined in a study of blood T cell repertoires in COVID-19. This clone was seen a single time. Authors' analysis steps: For nucleated cells, counts were estimated from reference gene primer amplification. Using immunoSEQ multiplex PCR, the repertoire was profiled, and TCRdb retains in-frame clones only, with some absent. D and trimming were read from the DNA, whereas the V and J calls and clone size are those reported in that table. The table lists roughly 100,000 clones, around four fifths of them singletons. The V end lost 5 bases, the J end lost 6 bases, and 22 bases lay between the germline ends. Germline CDR1 is SGHTA and CDR2 is FQGNSA. The CDR3 covers 17 residues.

The source material was peripheral blood. The TCR sequence derives from a man aged 55 to 70 with acute or convalescent COVID-19. The chain employs TRBV7-2 and TRBJ2-2; perhaps TRBD2 as D (6 bases). CDR3 amino acids: CASSGIAVAGYSGELFF. The CDR3 nucleotides are TGTGCCAGCAGCGGAATAGCGGTTGCGGGGTATTCCGGGGAGCTGTTTTTT.